The 15 T cell receptor beta chains in this list originate from one sample, sequenced in a study of T cells after yellow fever vaccination. Each CDR3 protein gets one entry after TCRdb re-called the 5' RACE reads with MiXCR. The sample holds 150,000 to 200,000 distinct CDR3 sequences, 6.2% seen once. The sequencing here drew on CD4+ T cells sorted from PBMCs, taken on the day of the first yellow fever vaccination. The receptors were sampled from a man aged 18 to 29 who received the YFV17D yellow fever vaccine.

This clonotype turned up a few times. The chain combines TRBV2 with TRBJ2-7; 7 bases are shared with TRBD2. The CDR3 extends over 14 amino acids. The V gene end was trimmed by 4 bases and the J gene end by 3 bases; junction bases not matched to a gene: 6. Per germline, CDR1 SNHLY and CDR2 FYNNEI. CDR3 protein: CASSGGLADYEQYV. Here the CDR3 DNA reads TGTGCCAGCAGTGGAGGGCTAGCGGACTACGAGCAGTACGTC.

DNA for the CDR3: TGTGCCAGCAGCCCAGACTCGACCTATCAGCCCCAGCATTTT. Amino acids: CASSPDSTYQPQHF. The chain links TRBV6-4 to TRBJ1-5, with D unclear. V dropped 6 bases and J dropped 5 bases, with 14 bases sitting between them. Per the germline V gene, CDR1 is MRHNA and CDR2 is SNTAGT. This CDR3 has 14 amino acids.

This clonotype was picked up a small number of times. V gene TRBV5-7 combines with J gene TRBJ2-7; D might be TRBD1 (6 bases). Being an ORF, TRBV5-7 has a function that is uncertain. V was pared by 8 bases and J by 3 bases, with 15 bases between. CDR3 length: 13 residues. The CDR3 spells CARGLRDNYEQYF. The CDR3 DNA follows: TGTGCCAGGGGCCTCCGGGACAACTACGAGCAGTACTTC.

This clonotype appeared many times. The chain combines TRBV4-3 with TRBJ1-1; tentatively, D is TRBD1 (6 bases). Trimming pared 5 bases from V and 4 bases from J, leaving 14 bases between. CDR1 is LGHNA and CDR2 is YSLEER in the germline V gene. The CDR3 contains 14 residues. In DNA, the CDR3 is TGCGCCAGCAGCTCTCTGGGGGGCACCACTGAAGCTTTCTTT. This codes for CASSSLGGTTEAFF.

This clonotype has a count of ten or more. This chain uses TRBV20-1 with TRBJ1-5, with D uncertain. CDR1 DFQATT and CDR2 SNEGSKA come from the germline V gene (reference sequence). V lost 0 bases and J 6 bases, leaving 6 bases between the germline ends. The CDR3 sequence is 12 residues long. The DNA of the CDR3 is TGCAGTGCTAGAGAAATAAGTCAGCCCCAGCATTTT. This translates into CSAREISQPQHF.

This clonotype was seen repeatedly, ten times or more. V and J are TRBV5-1 and TRBJ2-7; TRBD1 aligns across 7 bases. The CDR3 has 14 residues. Trimming removed 1 base from V and 5 bases from J; junction bases left unmatched: 6. Germline-derived CDR1 and CDR2 are SGHRS and YFSETQ. The CDR3 DNA is TGCGCCAGCAGCTTGACACAGGGGATCGACGAGCAGTACTTC. As protein: CASSLTQGIDEQYF.

This clonotype was counted ten times or more. The chain is built from TRBV12-3 or TRBV12-4 and TRBJ2-5; D may be TRBD1 or TRBD2 (5 bases each). Trimming left V 10 bases short and J 1 base short, with 10 bases between. The CDR3 extends over 12 amino acids. The CDR3 sequence: CATGTGQETQYF. The DNA for the CDR3 is TGTGCCACCGGGACGGGCCAAGAGACCCAGTACTTC.

This clonotype was detected only a few times. The chain carries TRBV9 and TRBJ1-5; D is possibly TRBD1 (5 bases). Deletions cut 4 bases from V and 7 bases from J, with 12 bases between. There are 13 residues in the CDR3. CDR1 and CDR2 from the germline V gene are SGDLS and YYNGEE. This chain's CDR3 is CASSRGDGQPQHF. CDR3 in DNA: TGTGCCAGCAGCCGCGGGGACGGGCAGCCCCAGCATTTT.

In its sample, this clonotype was seen a few times. The rearrangement joins TRBV7-9 to TRBJ2-2, with D maybe TRBD1 (6 bases). The ends were cut back, 5 bases at V and 4 bases at J, with 17 bases in the middle. The CDR3 length is 16 residues. The V gene's germline CDR1 is SEHNR and CDR2 FQNEAQ (reference sequence). CDR3 in DNA: TGTGCCAGCAGCCCAAGGGGGAGCCGTGTCACCGGGGAGCTGTTTTTT. Residues: CASSPRGSRVTGELFF.

This clonotype showed up many times. The V and J genes are TRBV7-2 and TRBJ2-1; a weak D match, TRBD2 (5 bases). Trimming removed 2 bases at V and 10 bases at J, with 9 bases between. This CDR3 is 12 amino acids long. Germline loops: CDR1 SGHTA, CDR2 FQGNSA. The CDR3 DNA sequence: TGTGCCAGCAGCTTAAGGGCGGGCGAGCAGTTCTTC. It is translated as CASSLRAGEQFF.

DNA of the CDR3: TGTGCCAGCAGCTTGGATGGTAGCGGGGGGTACTACAATGAGCAGTTCTTC. Its protein is CASSLDGSGGYYNEQFF. The chain carries TRBV5-4 and TRBJ2-1, with TRBD2 matching 10 bases. V lost 0 bases to trimming and J lost 3 bases; unmatched junction nucleotides: 6. The germline CDR1 and CDR2 sequences are SGHNT and YYREEE (reference sequence). The CDR3 length is 17 residues.

As to this clonotype: A clone one base away is much larger, so this may be a read error. This chain links TRBV6-2 or TRBV6-3 with TRBJ2-3, with a weak D call TRBD2 (5 bases). From germline, CDR1 is MNHEY and CDR2 SVGEGT. The CDR3 runs 14 residues. V lost 6 bases and J 6 bases, leaving 16 bases between the germline ends. CDR3 coding DNA: TGTGCCAGCAGCCCAACTAGAATTGTGGATACGCAGTATTTT. Translated, it gives CASSPTRIVDTQYF.

At least ten counts were recorded for this clonotype. The rearrangement links TRBV5-8 to TRBJ1-4; no clear D. Per germline, CDR1 SGHTS and CDR2 YDEGEE. The CDR3 consists of 16 residues. Trimming removed 4 bases at V and 6 bases at J, with 19 bases between. The CDR3 nucleotides are TGTGCCAGCAGCCTCGGGAGGTCGCCTTCAGATGAAAAACTGTTTTTT. It encodes CASSLGRSPSDEKLFF.

V and J are TRBV20-1 and TRBJ1-5, with TRBD1 matching 8 bases. The CDR3 consists of 13 residues. Germline-derived CDR1 and CDR2 are DFQATT and SNEGSKA (reference sequence). As DNA, the CDR3 is TGCAGCGCTGGGACAGGAATAAATCAGCCCCAGCATTTT. As protein: CSAGTGINQPQHF.

The V call is TRBV12-3 or TRBV12-4, the J call TRBJ2-6, with D unresolved. V was clipped by 7 bases and J by 0 bases, with 4 bases between them. The CDR3 has 13 amino acids. The CDR3: CASMNSGANVLTF. The CDR3 coding sequence is TGTGCCAGCATGAACTCTGGGGCCAACGTCCTGACTTTC.